These 25 T cell receptor delta chains came from one sample sequenced in a study of γδ T cells in repeated Plasmodium falciparum infection. Bulk repertoires came from Vgamma9/Vdelta2+ or Vdelta2-negative gammadelta T cells flow-sorted from PBMC. TCRdb ran CATT on the multiplex PCR reads. The sample consists of 45,000 to 60,000 delta-chain clones, 1.9% of them appearing once. Sequenced: gamma-delta T cells from blood. Every receptor here comes from a pool of human donors (malaria-infected and uninfected, not separated).

This clone was observed a handful of times. The chain is built from TRDV3 and TRDJ1; TRDD3 matches 10 bases. Germline matching of the DNA provided the J gene here, since TCRdb leaves it blank. Germline trimming cut 3 bases from V and 2 bases from J; bases unmatched to any gene: 45. This CDR3 region has 27 residues. Germline CDR1 reads TVYSNPD; CDR2 reads GDNSRS (reference sequence). CDR3 DNA sequence: TGTGCCTTCCCGCGGGGCCTTCCCCGTACTGGGGGATTCCCGTTCAAATGGTCAAATTGGTGGACCGATAAACTCATCTTT. Its translation is CAFPRGLPRTGGFPFKWSNWWTDKLIF.

This clone has a count of ten or more. The TCRdb protein comes from a much larger clone and disagrees with this DNA's translation at residue 4, likely due to a read error; the protein given here is derived from the DNA. The J gene is TRDJ3, the V gene TRDV1; TRDD3 matches at 9 bases. The CDR3 consists of 26 residues. CDR1 and CDR2 from the germline V gene are TSWWSYY and QGS. The CDR3 protein is CALEELNPPTLEVWGISSWDTRQMFF. The CDR3, as DNA: TGTGCTCTTGAGGAACTCAACCCCCCTACGTTGGAAGTCTGGGGGATTAGCTCCTGGGACACCCGACAGATGTTTTTC.

This clone was recorded many times. TCRdb's protein, taken from a much larger clone, differs from this DNA's translation at residue 14, likely owing to a read error; the protein displayed comes from the DNA. The chain has TRDV1 and TRDJ1, with 13 nucleotides matching TRDD3. Germline matching of the DNA provided the J gene here, since TCRdb leaves it blank. The CDR3 spans 24 residues. The J segment lost 1 base and the V segment lost 2 bases, leaving 25 bases of the junction unmatched. Germline assignment: CDR1 TSWWSYY and CDR2 QGS. The CDR3 protein is CALGEAVGTVKTPHWGIRTDKLIF. In DNA form, the CDR3 reads TGTGCTCTTGGGGAAGCGGTAGGAACGGTCAAAACTCCGCACTGGGGGATACGCACCGATAAACTCATCTTT.

Concerning this clone: The protein held in TCRdb is that of a much larger clone and does not match this DNA's translation at residue 12, likely because of a read error; the protein shown is translated from the DNA. The J gene is TRDJ1, the V gene TRDV1; D ambiguous. Since TCRdb gives no J gene, matching the DNA to germline was used here to assign it. Germline V gene lookup returns CDR1 TSWWSYY and CDR2 QGS. The CDR3 loop spans 15 amino acids. The CDR3 coding sequence is TGTGCTCTTGGGGGAAGGCTCCGCTACACCGATGAACTCATCTTT. Its protein is CALGGRLRYTDELIF.

This clone was seen only a few times. With only one base between it and a far larger clone, this is likely a read error. Other DNA sequences in the same sample also yield this CDR3. J gene calling gave no result, while the V gene is TRDV1; the table assigns TRDD3, which was not confirmed against the DNA. Looked up from germline, CDR1 is TSWWSYY and CDR2 is QGS. CDR3 length equals 25 residues. For the CDR3, the DNA is TGTGCTCTTGGGGAACCTCATTTCCTACGGGGTTCGTTACGCTGGGGAGCCTCCTACACCGATAAACTTATCTTT. Protein: CALGEPHFLRGSLRWGASYTDKLIF.

This clone was seen more than once but under ten times. A read error is the likely source, as a far larger clone sits one nucleotide away. The sample contains more than one DNA sequence encoding this CDR3. The chain uses TRDV2 and TRDJ1; 8 positions agree with TRDD3. The J gene comes from matching the DNA to germline here; TCRdb lacks it. Germline V CDR1 and CDR2: GEAIGNYY, EKD. The CDR3 is made up of 17 amino acids. The DNA for the CDR3 is TGTGCTTGTGACGCGGTGGGGGATGGGGGCTACACCGATAAACTCATCTTT. Translated: CACDAVGDGGYTDKLIF.

This clone was observed many times. The protein TCRdb lists belongs to a much larger clone and differs from this DNA's translation at residue 15, which points to a read error; the protein shown is made from the DNA. V gene TRDV2 was called; the J gene was not; no DNA check was done on the table's D call, TRDD3. CDR1 GEAIGNYY and CDR2 EKD come from the germline V gene. This CDR3 has 16 residues. The CDR3 is CACDTGIYRITDKLTF. As DNA, the CDR3 is TGTGCCTGTGACACGGGGATTTATAGGATCACCGATAAACTCACCTTT.

This clone has at least ten counts. The rearrangement links TRDV1 to TRDJ1; 7 bases are a match to TRDD2. The germline V gene has CDR1 TSWWSYY and CDR2 QGS. V was clipped by 2 bases and J by 0 bases; unmatched bases: 24. The CDR3 loop spans 22 amino acids. In DNA form, the CDR3 reads TGTGCTCTTGGGGAATATCCCTTCCTTGGAGATACTATCAACCCCTACACCGATAAACTCATCTTT. Translating gives CALGEYPFLGDTINPYTDKLIF.

In its sample, this clone was seen a few times. Since a far larger clone is one base different, this is likely a read error. Other DNA sequences in the same sample also yield this CDR3. The V gene reported is TRDV3; the J gene is uncalled; the DNA was not compared with TRDD3, the D call given in the table. The CDR3 has 21 residues. Per germline, CDR1 TVYSNPD and CDR2 GDNSRS (reference sequence). For the CDR3, the DNA is TGTGCCTTTAACCCCTTCCCGATTAACTGGGGGATTCCCTGGGACACCCGACAGATGTTCTTC. The encoded protein is CAFNPFPINWGIPWDTRQMFF.

This clone was detected many times. TCRdb has a much larger clone's protein, which differs at residue 14 from the translation of this DNA, likely because of a read error; what is shown is the protein translated from the DNA. The chain combines TRDV1 with TRDJ1, with D possibly being TRDD2 (5 bases). Matching the DNA to germline supplied the J gene, which TCRdb does not give. This CDR3 region has 17 residues. Germline CDR1 reads TSWWSYY; CDR2 reads QGS. This chain's CDR3 is CALGEDPSLIYTDELIF. In DNA form, the CDR3 reads TGTGCTCTTGGGGAAGACCCTTCTCTTATCTACACCGATGAACTCATCTTT.

This clone qualifies as medium-sized. Other DNA sequences in this sample translate to the same CDR3. The V gene is TRDV2, the J gene TRDJ1; 8 positions agree with TRDD3. CDR3 length equals 16 residues. V shed 4 bases and J 4 bases; nucleotides not matched to a gene: 13. Germline values: CDR1 GEAIGNYY, CDR2 EKD. CDR3 nucleotides: TGTGCCTGTGAAGGGCTTGGGGGATTAAATGGCGATAAACTCATCTTT. Amino acid sequence: CACEGLGGLNGDKLIF.

This clone was seen more than once but under ten times. The TCRdb protein, from a much larger clone, departs from this DNA's translation at residue 8, likely by read error; the protein shown derives from the DNA. CDR3 sequence reads: CAFRGKGRSWDTRQMFF. DNA for the CDR3: TGTGCCTTCCGGGGGAAAGGTAGATCCTGGGACACCCGACAGATGTTTTTC. The chain uses TRDV3 and TRDJ3; D might be TRDD3 (6 bases). The J gene, not given by TCRdb, was assigned here from a germline match of the nucleotide sequence. Germline V gene sequence: CDR1 TVYSNPD, CDR2 GDNSRS (reference sequence). V dropped 3 bases and J dropped 1 base, with 16 bases sitting between them. The CDR3 extends over 17 amino acids.

Comment on this clone: A read error is likely here: a far larger clone is one base away. Other DNA sequences in the same sample also yield this CDR3. This chain uses TRDV2 with TRDJ1; D is ambiguous. The J gene is absent in TCRdb and was assigned here via DNA matching to germline. Germline loops: CDR1 GEAIGNYY, CDR2 EKD. CDR3 size: 17 residues. The CDR3 DNA reads as TGTGCCTGTGACACCGTGTCCTCTCCGGGGTACACCGACAAACTCATCTTT. It yields the protein CACDTVSSPGYTDKLIF.

This clone was counted only a few times. A far larger clone is off by one base, so a read error is likely. Distinct nucleotide sequences in the sample also encode this CDR3. In DNA, the CDR3 is TGTGCCTGTGACACCGTAAAGCTGGGGGATATTAGCTCCTGGGACACCCGACAGATGTTCTTC. It yields the protein CACDTVKLGDISSWDTRQMFF. V gene assignment gives TRDV2, but the J gene was left uncalled; the table gives TRDD3 as D, unverified against the DNA. The CDR3 has 21 amino acids. Germline CDR1 is GEAIGNYY and CDR2 is EKD.

Of note for this clone: This likely came from a read error, as a far larger clone is one base away. This specimen includes other DNA sequences encoding the same CDR3. As DNA, the CDR3 is TGTGCCTTTAAGTTTCCTACTAGGCTGGGGGCTCCCACCGATAAACTAATCTTT. Protein product: CAFKFPTRLGAPTDKLIF. This chain joins TRDV3 and TRDJ1, with D possibly called TRDD2 or TRDD3 (7 bases each). The germline gives CDR1 TVYSNPD, CDR2 GDNSRS (reference sequence). The CDR3 is 18 amino acids.

This clone ranks as medium-sized. This chain connects TRDV1 to TRDJ1, with D possibly matching TRDD2 (7 bases). Per germline, CDR1 TSWWSYY and CDR2 QGS. The CDR3 extends over 16 amino acids. The ends were cut back, 3 bases at V and 8 bases at J, with 22 bases in the middle. The CDR3, as DNA: TGTGCTCTTGGGGAGTCATTTCCTACGGGAGATACGAAACTCATCTTT. It is translated as CALGESFPTGDTKLIF.

Ten or more counts support this clone. This chain uses TRDV1 with TRDJ1; tentatively, D is TRDD3 (8 bases). No J segment appears in TCRdb, so it was assigned here by matching the sequence to germline. This CDR3 contains 23 residues. The germline CDR1 and CDR2 sequences are TSWWSYY and QGS. V was trimmed by 1 base and J by 3 bases, leaving 36 bases between them. The CDR3 nucleotides read TGTGCTCTTGGGGAACGGGGAGGTCCCTTCCTGGAGATCTGGGGGACAGCCTCCGATAAACTCATCTTT. Its protein product is CALGERGGPFLEIWGTASDKLIF.

In this sample, this clone turned up a few times. A read error is likely here: a far larger clone is one base away. Within the sample, other DNA sequences also encode this same CDR3. This sequence joins TRDV3 and TRDJ1, with 7 positions matching TRDD3. No J gene is reported in TCRdb; it was inferred here by comparing the DNA with germline. V shed 1 base and J 0 bases; nucleotides not matched to a gene: 26. In germline, CDR1 is TVYSNPD, CDR2 GDNSRS (reference sequence). This CDR3 is 21 amino acids long. This CDR3 is CAFIHPTHWGITTIYTDKLIF. The CDR3 DNA follows: TGTGCCTTTATCCACCCTACGCACTGGGGAATAACGACGATTTACACCGATAAACTCATCTTT.

This clone was detected many times. Different DNA sequences within this sample yield the same CDR3. The chain employs TRDV1 and TRDJ1, with TRDD3 as a possible D gene (6 bases). Trimming shortened V by 0 bases and J by 0 bases, and 23 bases separated the two germline ends. The CDR3 contains 20 residues. Germline V CDR1 and CDR2: TSWWSYY, QGS. CDR3 sequence: CALGELVIGDGVRYTDKLIF. Here the CDR3 DNA reads TGTGCTCTTGGGGAACTAGTGATCGGGGATGGTGTGAGATACACCGATAAACTCATCTTT.

This clone was seen ten or more times. TCRdb's protein for this DNA is that of a much larger clone and differs from the translation at residue 9, likely a read error; the protein shown is the DNA translation. J is TRDJ1 and V is TRDV1; D remains unclear. Germline V gene lookup returns CDR1 TSWWSYY and CDR2 QGS. The length of the CDR3 is 16 residues. With 2 bases removed from V and 0 bases from J, the gap between germline ends came to 13 bases. The CDR3 region has the DNA TGTGCTCTTGGGGAAATCCGTCAGAGGTACACCGATAAACTCATCTTT. Translation gives CALGEIRQRYTDKLIF.

In this sample, this clone turned up a few times. TCRdb's protein for this DNA is that of a much larger clone and differs from the translation at residue 3, likely a read error; the protein shown is the DNA translation. The V gene is TRDV2, the J gene TRDJ3; D not certain. The J gene, not given by TCRdb, was assigned here from a germline match of the nucleotide sequence. CDR1 GEAIGNYY and CDR2 EKD come from the germline V gene. The CDR3 is 17 amino acids. The chain's CDR3 is CARDTVKGAWDTRQMFF. CDR3 DNA: TGTGCCCGTGACACCGTAAAGGGCGCCTGGGACACCCGACAGATGTTTTTC.

This clone was counted a few times. The protein that TCRdb holds for this DNA derives from a much larger clone and differs from the translated DNA at residue 4, which likely indicates a read error; the protein shown here is translated from the DNA. The V gene is TRDV2, the J gene TRDJ1, with 7 positions matching TRDD2. The germline V gene encodes CDR1 GEAIGNYY and CDR2 EKD. The CDR3 extends over 23 amino acids. The V and J ends lost 6 bases and 0 bases, in that order; junction bases with no gene match: 33. CDR3 in DNA: TGTGCCTGTTACATGGTCGGATTCCTCCCAAACCTTCCTGCTGGAGCGTACACCGATAAACTCATCTTT. Translating it yields CACYMVGFLPNLPAGAYTDKLIF.

This clone has only a few counts. A read error is the likely source, as a far larger clone sits one nucleotide away. The same CDR3 arises from other DNA sequences in this sample as well. The V call is TRDV2, the J call TRDJ1, with 9 bases that match TRDD3. In the absence of a J gene in TCRdb, the DNA was matched to germline to assign it here. Looked up from germline, CDR1 is GEAIGNYY and CDR2 is EKD. The CDR3 runs to 22 residues. CDR3 sequence: CACPRNREGGYNHPLYTDKLIF. CDR3 bases: TGCGCCTGTCCCCGTAATCGGGAAGGGGGATACAACCACCCACTGTACACCGATAAACTCATCTTT.

This clone has more than one count but fewer than ten. The TCRdb protein, from a much larger clone, departs from this DNA's translation at residue 10, likely by read error; the protein shown derives from the DNA. The chain combines TRDV1 with TRDJ1; possibly TRDD3 for D (6 bases). TCRdb carries no J gene annotation; the J gene was assigned here by matching the DNA with germline. Per the germline V gene, CDR1 is TSWWSYY and CDR2 is QGS. This CDR3 comprises 17 residues. Trimming left V 9 bases short and J 0 bases short, with 23 bases between. The CDR3 region has the DNA TGTGCTCTCGACGCTCTATCGTGGGGGGGTCACACCGATAAACTCATCTTT. Its protein is CALDALSWGGHTDKLIF.

As for this clone: The translation of this DNA and the TCRdb protein of a much larger clone differ at residue 9, probably owing to a read error; the protein shown here is translated from the DNA. V is TRDV3 and J is TRDJ1; maybe TRDD2 (9 bases). Here the J gene came from matching the DNA to germline, since TCRdb omits it. CDR3 size: 20 residues. Per germline, CDR1 TVYSNPD and CDR2 GDNSRS (reference sequence). With 0 bases removed from V and 9 bases from J, the gap between germline ends came to 38 bases. The CDR3 loop reads CAFSAFLHLPELGGPGELIF. The CDR3 nucleotides are TGTGCCTTTAGTGCCTTCCTACATCTTCCAGAACTGGGGGGCCCCGGCGAACTCATCTTT.